The next 22 T cell receptor beta chains were all read from a single sample in a study of blood T cell repertoires in COVID-19. Sequencing used immunoSEQ multiplex PCR; TCRdb keeps in-frame clones, though not all of them. The sample includes tens of thousands of clones, 84% of them seen just once. The sequenced sample was peripheral blood. Receptor source: a human donor in a cohort sampled during active COVID-19.

This chain links TRBV30 with TRBJ2-7; TRBD1 matches 8 bases. The ends lost 4 bases at V and 3 bases at J; junction bases unmatched: 14. The germline CDR1 and CDR2 sequences are GTSNPN and SVGIG (reference sequence). The CDR3 consists of 16 residues. CDR3 sequence (DNA): TGTGCCTGGACCCCACCAGGGACAGGCCTTGGCTACGAGCAGTACTTC. Translation: CAWTPPGTGLGYEQYF.

This clone has just one count. The rearrangement uses TRBV19 and TRBJ2-7, with TRBD2 matching over 11 bases. The J segment lost 4 bases and the V segment lost 6 bases, leaving 5 bases of the junction unmatched. The CDR3 contains 14 residues. Germline V gene lookup returns CDR1 LNHDA and CDR2 SQIVND (reference sequence). The CDR3 spells CASSIGTSGYEQYF. The CDR3 DNA sequence: TGTGCCAGTAGCATCGGGACTAGCGGTTACGAGCAGTACTTC.

CDR3 DNA sequence: TGTGCCAGCAGTCCACCGAGAACCTCTGGAAACACCATATATTTT. Translation gives CASSPPRTSGNTIYF. J is TRBJ1-3 and V is TRBV28; D not resolved. Trimming pared 5 bases from V and 0 bases from J, leaving 11 bases between. The CDR3 loop spans 15 amino acids. Germline-derived CDR1 and CDR2 are MDHEN and SYDVKM.

The V gene is TRBV4-1, the J gene TRBJ1-2; perhaps TRBD1 as D (6 bases). From germline, CDR1 is MGHRA and CDR2 YSYEKL. Trimming took off 1 base at V and 5 bases at J, with 14 bases between the two ends. The CDR3 has 15 amino acids. DNA of the CDR3: TGCGCCAGCAGCCAAGGAGGGGGGGGCAGGTATGGCTACACCTTC. It encodes CASSQGGGGRYGYTF.

This clone came up a few times. V gene TRBV4-3 combines with J gene TRBJ2-1, with 9 bases that match TRBD2. The J segment lost 5 bases and the V segment lost 2 bases, leaving 16 bases of the junction unmatched. From germline, CDR1 is LGHNA and CDR2 YSLEER. The CDR3 covers 19 residues. The CDR3 bases are TGCGCCAGCAGCCAAAGAAAATCCCTTAGCGGGAGCTGGGACAATGAGCAGTTCTTC. Translation gives CASSQRKSLSGSWDNEQFF.

The chain couples TRBV28 to TRBJ2-3; TRBD2 aligns across 12 bases. The CDR3 runs to 15 residues. The V and J ends lost 8 bases and 3 bases, in that order; junction bases with no gene match: 6. Per the germline V gene, CDR1 is MDHEN and CDR2 is SYDVKM. The CDR3 DNA follows: TGTGCCAGCGGGAGACTAGCGGGAGCTACAGATACGCAGTATTTT. Its translation: CASGRLAGATDTQYF.

The chain recombines TRBV7-9 with TRBJ2-1, with 9 bases fitting TRBD1. This CDR3 contains 16 residues. CDR1 is SEHNR and CDR2 is FQNEAQ in the germline V gene (reference sequence). V lost 5 bases to trimming and J lost 5 bases; unmatched junction nucleotides: 10. CDR3 amino acids: CASSPPGQGTDNEQFF. DNA of the CDR3: TGTGCCAGCAGCCCCCCCGGACAGGGGACCGACAATGAGCAGTTCTTC. The whole variable domain, filled in from reference TRBV7-9 and TRBJ2-1, reads DTGVSQNPRHKITKRGQNVTFRCDPISEHNRLYWYRQTLGQGPEFLTYFQNEAQLEKSRLLSDRFSAERPKGSFSTLEIQRTEQGDSAMYLCASSPPGQGTDNEQFFGPGTRLTVL.

The chain links TRBV7-8 to TRBJ1-5, with 7 bases aligning to TRBD1. CDR1 is SGHVS, CDR2 FQNEAQ, per germline. The CDR3 totals 16 residues. The V segment lost 1 base and the J segment 1 base; nucleotides outside the gene matches: 4. CDR3 amino acids: CASSLETGLSNQPQHF. The CDR3 DNA follows: TGTGCCAGCAGCTTAGAGACAGGGCTGAGCAATCAGCCCCAGCATTTT.

The J gene is TRBJ1-3, the V gene TRBV28, with TRBD1 as a possible D gene (5 bases). Germline values: CDR1 MDHEN, CDR2 SYDVKM. V lost 4 bases and J 0 bases, leaving 13 bases between the germline ends. CDR3 length: 16 residues. The CDR3 reads CASSSVDISSGNTIYF. The DNA of the CDR3 is TGTGCCAGCAGTTCTGTGGACATTTCCTCTGGAAACACCATATATTTT.

Only a few counts were recorded for this clone. V gene TRBV5-1 combines with J gene TRBJ2-1, with 12 bases matching TRBD2. V was pared by 0 bases and J by 2 bases, with 9 bases of the junction left unmatched. Germline assignment: CDR1 SGHRS and CDR2 YFSETQ. This CDR3 has 19 residues. The CDR3 spells CASSLEVLAGGHPYNEQFF. The CDR3 DNA sequence: TGCGCCAGCAGCTTGGAAGTTCTAGCGGGGGGGCATCCCTACAATGAGCAGTTCTTC.

The genes are TRBV7-9 and TRBJ1-5, with TRBD1 identical over 7 bases. CDR3 length equals 14 residues. The V segment lost 5 bases and the J segment 4 bases; nucleotides outside the gene matches: 5. The germline V gene encodes CDR1 SEHNR and CDR2 FQNEAQ (reference sequence). The CDR3 DNA sequence: TGTGCCAGCAGCCGGCCGGGACAGAATCAGCCCCAGCATTTT. Protein: CASSRPGQNQPQHF.

The chain combines TRBV5-5 with TRBJ1-1; D uncertain. The CDR3 consists of 16 residues. Germline CDR1 is SGHKS and CDR2 is YYEKEE (reference sequence). V lost 1 base, J lost 0 bases, and 13 bases lay in between. CDR3 sequence (DNA): TGTGCCAGCAGCTTGAATATTTATTCAGTGAACACTGAAGCTTTCTTT. It yields the protein CASSLNIYSVNTEAFF.

This chain uses TRBV9 with TRBJ1-6; no firm D call. Germline V gene data show CDR1 as SGDLS and CDR2 as YYNGEE. With 4 bases removed from V and 5 bases from J, the gap between germline ends came to 16 bases. The CDR3 extends over 16 amino acids. CDR3 DNA: TGTGCCAGCAGCCCCGGTGACTACCTAGATAATTCACCCCTCCACTTT. Its translation: CASSPGDYLDNSPLHF.

The chain uses TRBV11-2 and TRBJ1-1, with 10 positions matching TRBD1. J lost 3 bases, V lost 9 bases, and 13 bases had no gene match. The length of the CDR3 is 16 residues. CDR1 is SGHAT, CDR2 FQNNGV, per germline. CDR3 sequence reads: CASSRDRGFWDTEAFF. In DNA, the CDR3 is TGTGCCAGTTCGCGGGACAGGGGCTTTTGGGACACTGAAGCTTTCTTT.

The CDR3 sequence is CAWRAPGAGEQYF. Written as DNA, the CDR3 is TGTGCCTGGAGAGCGCCGGGAGCTGGGGAGCAGTACTTC. This sequence joins TRBV30 and TRBJ2-7; D may be TRBD2 (6 bases). Germline CDR1 GTSNPN, CDR2 SVGIG (reference sequence). The CDR3 has 13 amino acids. V lost 3 bases to trimming and J lost 7 bases, with 16 bases between them.

The chain has TRBV13 and TRBJ2-1; D uncertain. CDR3 length: 13 residues. In germline, CDR1 is PRHDT, CDR2 FYEKMQ (reference sequence). Trimming pared 1 base from V and 7 bases from J, leaving 8 bases between. CDR3 region: CASSLESTNEQFF. CDR3 nucleotide sequence: TGTGCCAGCAGCTTAGAGTCTACTAATGAGCAGTTCTTC.

This clone was observed a handful of times. This chain's CDR3 is CASSSLVQAAGELFF. The CDR3 region has the DNA TGTGCCAGCAGCTCCCTCGTCCAGGCTGCCGGGGAGCTGTTTTTT. The chain is built from TRBV11-2 and TRBJ2-2; D not resolved. V was shortened by 4 bases and J by 6 bases, with 15 bases between the two germline ends. The CDR3 loop spans 15 amino acids. Germline V CDR1 and CDR2: SGHAT, FQNNGV.

The rearrangement uses TRBV15 and TRBJ2-5, with a weak D call TRBD1 (6 bases). This CDR3 has 16 residues. V dropped 4 bases and J dropped 0 bases, with 15 bases sitting between them. Germline V gives CDR1 LNHNV, CDR2 YYDKDF (reference sequence). The CDR3 region has the DNA TGTGCCACCAGCACGACCTGGACAGTTGACCAAGAGACCCAGTACTTC. Translating it yields CATSTTWTVDQETQYF.

This clone has a single count. The chain combines TRBV3-1 (or the pseudogene TRBV3-2) with TRBJ1-4, with D possibly TRBD1 on 6 matching bases. Trimming left V 3 bases short and J 8 bases short, with 13 bases between. Germline CDR1 LGHDT, CDR2 YNNKEL (reference sequence). The CDR3 contains 14 residues. This CDR3 is CASSHWTEREKLFF. In DNA form, the CDR3 reads TGTGCCAGCAGCCACTGGACAGAGCGCGAAAAACTGTTTTTT.

Written as DNA, the CDR3 is TGCAGCGCTGACATAGTCATGGGACAAGGCTACACCTTC. Protein product: CSADIVMGQGYTF. This sequence joins TRBV29-1 and TRBJ1-2; D is perhaps TRBD1 (6 bases). This CDR3 comprises 13 residues. V lost 7 bases and J 8 bases, leaving 20 bases between the germline ends. Germline V gene data show CDR1 as SQVTM and CDR2 as ANQGSEA.

The CDR3 loop reads CASRGRLYGYTEAFF. DNA of the CDR3: TGTGCCAGCAGGGGGAGGTTATATGGCTACACTGAAGCTTTCTTT. The genes are TRBV6-5 and TRBJ1-1; D is unclear. There are 15 residues in the CDR3. Germline assignment: CDR1 MNHEY and CDR2 SVGAGI. Trimming left V 6 bases short and J 3 bases short, with 17 bases between.

This clone was detected a few times. The CDR3 DNA follows: TGTGCCAGCAGCCCTGGGACAAATAGCAATCAGCCCCAGCATTTT. Its protein product is CASSPGTNSNQPQHF. J is TRBJ1-5 and V is TRBV2; TRBD1 might be the D (6 bases). Germline loops: CDR1 SNHLY, CDR2 FYNNEI. V was cut by 6 bases and J by 0 bases, with 12 bases left in between. The CDR3 length is 15 residues.